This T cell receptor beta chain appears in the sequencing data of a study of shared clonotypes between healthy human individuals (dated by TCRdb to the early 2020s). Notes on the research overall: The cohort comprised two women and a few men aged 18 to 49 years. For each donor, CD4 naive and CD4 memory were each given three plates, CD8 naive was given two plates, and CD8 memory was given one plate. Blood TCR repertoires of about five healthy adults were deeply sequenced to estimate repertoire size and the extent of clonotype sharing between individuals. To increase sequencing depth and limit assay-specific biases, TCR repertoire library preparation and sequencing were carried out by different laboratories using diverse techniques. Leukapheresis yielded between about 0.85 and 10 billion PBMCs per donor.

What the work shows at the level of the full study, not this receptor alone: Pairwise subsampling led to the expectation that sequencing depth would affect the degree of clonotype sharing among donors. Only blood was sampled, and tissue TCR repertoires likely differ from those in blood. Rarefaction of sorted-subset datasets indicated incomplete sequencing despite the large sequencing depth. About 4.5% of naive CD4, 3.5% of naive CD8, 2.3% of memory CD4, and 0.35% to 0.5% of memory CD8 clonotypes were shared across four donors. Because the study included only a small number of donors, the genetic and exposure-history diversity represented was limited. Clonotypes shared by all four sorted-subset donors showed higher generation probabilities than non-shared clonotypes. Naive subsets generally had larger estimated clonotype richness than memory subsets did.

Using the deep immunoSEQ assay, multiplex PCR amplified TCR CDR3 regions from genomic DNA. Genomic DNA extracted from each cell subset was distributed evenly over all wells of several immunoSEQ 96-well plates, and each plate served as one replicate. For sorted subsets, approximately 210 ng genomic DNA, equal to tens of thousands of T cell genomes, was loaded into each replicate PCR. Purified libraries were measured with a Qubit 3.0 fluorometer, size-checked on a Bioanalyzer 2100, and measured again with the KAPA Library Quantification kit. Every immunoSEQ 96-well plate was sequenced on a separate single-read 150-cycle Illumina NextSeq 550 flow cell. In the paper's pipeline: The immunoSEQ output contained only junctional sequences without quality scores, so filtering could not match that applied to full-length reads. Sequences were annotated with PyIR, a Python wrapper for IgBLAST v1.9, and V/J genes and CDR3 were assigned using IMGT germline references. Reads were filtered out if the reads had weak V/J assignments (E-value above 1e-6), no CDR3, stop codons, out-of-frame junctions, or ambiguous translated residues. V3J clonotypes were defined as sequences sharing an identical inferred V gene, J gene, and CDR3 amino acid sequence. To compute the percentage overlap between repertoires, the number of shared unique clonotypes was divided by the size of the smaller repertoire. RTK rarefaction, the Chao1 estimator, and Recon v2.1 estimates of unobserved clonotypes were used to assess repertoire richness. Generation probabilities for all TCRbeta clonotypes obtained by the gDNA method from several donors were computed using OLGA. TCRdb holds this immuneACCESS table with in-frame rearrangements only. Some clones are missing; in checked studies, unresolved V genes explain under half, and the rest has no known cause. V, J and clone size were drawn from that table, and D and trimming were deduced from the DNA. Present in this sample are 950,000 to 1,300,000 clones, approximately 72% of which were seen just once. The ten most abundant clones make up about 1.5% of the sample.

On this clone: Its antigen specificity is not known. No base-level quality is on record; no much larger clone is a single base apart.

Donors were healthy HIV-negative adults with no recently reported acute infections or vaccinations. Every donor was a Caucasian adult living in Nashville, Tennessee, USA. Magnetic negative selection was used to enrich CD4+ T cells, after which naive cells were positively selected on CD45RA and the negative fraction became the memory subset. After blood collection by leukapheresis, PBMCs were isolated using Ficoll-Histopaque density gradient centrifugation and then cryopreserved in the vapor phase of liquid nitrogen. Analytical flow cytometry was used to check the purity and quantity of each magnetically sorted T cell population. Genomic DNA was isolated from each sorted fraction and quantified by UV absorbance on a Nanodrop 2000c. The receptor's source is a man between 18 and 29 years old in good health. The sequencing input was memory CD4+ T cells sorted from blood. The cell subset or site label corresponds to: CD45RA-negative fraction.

For the CDR3, the sequence is CASMIQGGGYTF. The DNA reads TGTGCCAGCATGATCCAGGGGGGAGGCTACACCTTC. Recombination joined TRBV6-6 with TRBJ1-2, and TRBD1 aligns with 7 junction nucleotides. CDR1 MNHNY and CDR2 SVGAGI are derived from the germline V gene (reference sequence). Its CDR3 holds 12 amino acids, cysteine through phenylalanine. Only the CDR3 part of the read is kept: 36 bases, read in frame from the first base. The germline V and J ends show losses of 7 bases and 8 bases respectively, and no gene match explains 7 bases of the junction.